This T cell receptor (beta chain) was sequenced for a study of blood T cell repertoires in COVID-19. Study context: Both acute and convalescent COVID-19 samples were obtained from the United States, Italy and Spain. Sources were T cells, B-cell-depleted T cells, or PBMCs; the material itself was cDNA or gDNA.

Authors' processing steps: Reference gene primer amplification gave estimated nucleated cell counts. Method: immunoSEQ multiplex PCR; TCRdb's copy keeps in-frame clones and lacks some. The V and J calls and clone size were taken over from that table, and D and trimming were inferred from the DNA. Here the sample spans 68,000 or so clones, roughly 89% being singletons. This CDR3 is built from 15 residues. J gave up 5 bases and V 5 bases, and 10 bases lay outside the gene matches. The germline V gene encodes CDR1 SEHNR and CDR2 FQNEAQ (reference sequence). J is TRBJ1-1 and V is TRBV7-9; 8 bases are a match to TRBD1. The sequence came from a man aged 45-60 years with active COVID-19. The material sequenced was peripheral blood. CDR3 protein: CASSPRDRKVTEAFF. The CDR3 DNA sequence: TGTGCCAGCAGCCCGCGGGACAGGAAAGTAACTGAAGCTTTCTTT.